One sample yielded the 14 T cell receptor beta chains listed below, sequenced in a study of graft-versus-host responses after intestinal transplantation. Method: immunoSEQ multiplex PCR; TCRdb's copy keeps in-frame clones and lacks some. The sample has about 54,000 clones, roughly 89% seen once; the top ten hold approximately 5%. The sequencing here drew on PBMCs, taken approximately 97 weeks after intestinal transplant. The origin of the receptors is a human patient who received an intestinal transplant, so some T cells may come from the graft donor.

The chain has TRBV6-6 and TRBJ1-1; D not resolved. This CDR3 region has 15 residues. Germline V gives CDR1 MNHNY, CDR2 SVGAGI (reference sequence). V was clipped by 0 bases and J by 0 bases, with 8 bases between them. The CDR3 DNA sequence: TGTGCCAGCAGTTACTCGGCAGCTATGAACACTGAAGCTTTCTTT. It codes for CASSYSAAMNTEAFF.

The chain couples TRBV6-5 to TRBJ1-6, with TRBD1 matching over 11 bases. Germline V lookup: CDR1 MNHEY, CDR2 SVGAGI. V dropped 4 bases and J dropped 8; count of bases not matched to a gene: 1. The length of the CDR3 is 14 residues. Written as DNA, the CDR3 is TGTGCCAGCAGTTCGGACAGGGGGCATTCACCCCTCCACTTT. This translates into CASSSDRGHSPLHF.

The DNA for the CDR3 is TGTGCCAGCAGCCGCAGGACGGGCCCCAATGAGCAGTTCTTC. It translates to CASSRRTGPNEQFF. This rearrangement joins TRBV5-8 to TRBJ2-1; D unresolved. The CDR3 length is 14 residues. The germline CDR1 and CDR2 sequences are SGHTS and YDEGEE. V dropped 4 bases and J dropped 6 bases, with 14 bases sitting between them.

This chain links TRBV5-1 with TRBJ2-3, with TRBD2 as a possible D gene (5 bases). Germline V gives CDR1 SGHRS, CDR2 YFSETQ. Trimming shortened V by 0 bases and J by 1 base, and 9 bases separated the two germline ends. There are 15 residues in the CDR3. CDR3 sequence: CASSLEGSGTDTQYF. The CDR3 region has the DNA TGCGCCAGCAGCTTGGAAGGTAGCGGCACAGATACGCAGTATTTT.

The V and J genes are TRBV12-5 and TRBJ1-2; TRBD1 is a possible D gene (5 bases). Deletions cut 3 bases from V and 8 bases from J, with 10 bases between. CDR3 length: 12 residues. Looked up from germline, CDR1 is LGHNT and CDR2 is FRNRAP. CDR3 nucleotides: TGTGCTAGTGGTTTCCGGGGCGGCGGCTACACCTTC. Translated, it gives CASGFRGGGYTF.

The rearrangement links TRBV6-5 to TRBJ2-7, with 11 bases that match TRBD2. Germline CDR1 is MNHEY and CDR2 is SVGAGI. CDR3 size: 15 residues. The V and J ends lost 6 bases and 1 base, in that order; junction bases with no gene match: 5. DNA for the CDR3: TGTGCCAGCAGGATTAGCGGGGGGGCATCCTACGAGCAGTACTTC. Translation: CASRISGGASYEQYF.

This sequence joins TRBV19 and TRBJ2-6; either TRBD1 or TRBD2 may fit D (5 bases each). Germline values: CDR1 LNHDA, CDR2 SQIVND (reference sequence). Trimming took off 5 bases at V and 2 bases at J, with 19 bases between the two ends. This CDR3 comprises 18 residues. The CDR3 DNA reads as TGTGCCAGTAGTCGCTGGGGAAGGGACGCTACTGGGGCCAACGTCCTGACTTTC. Translation gives CASSRWGRDATGANVLTF.

Concerning this clone: The identical CDR3 is also encoded by other nucleotide sequences in the sample. This chain links TRBV18 with TRBJ2-7; D is unclear. In germline, CDR1 is KGHSH, CDR2 LQKENI. Trimming shortened V by 3 bases and J by 1 base, and 4 bases separated the two germline ends. The CDR3 extends over 12 amino acids. As DNA, the CDR3 is TGTGCCAGCTCACCCGGTTCCTACGAGCAGTACTTC. Protein sequence: CASSPGSYEQYF.

This clone was detected once. CDR3 nucleotide sequence: TGTGCCAGCAATTTTGAAGCGACAGCCGACTACGAGCAGTACTTC. This gives the protein CASNFEATADYEQYF. This chain joins TRBV5-8 and TRBJ2-7, with D possibly matching TRBD1 (5 bases). CDR3 size: 15 residues. In germline, CDR1 is SGHTS, CDR2 YDEGEE. With 6 bases removed from V and 3 bases from J, the gap between germline ends came to 19 bases.

This chain connects TRBV6-5 to TRBJ2-5; D gene uncertain. Germline lookup yields CDR1 MNHEY and CDR2 SVGAGI. CDR3 length: 11 amino acids. V was shortened by 4 bases and J by 5 bases, with 5 bases between the two germline ends. CDR3 DNA: TGTGCCAGCAGTTCCCGGGAGACCCAGTACTTC. It yields the protein CASSSRETQYF.

The J gene is TRBJ1-1, the V gene TRBV4-1; D not resolved. The CDR3 is 11 residues long. CDR1 MGHRA and CDR2 YSYEKL come from the germline V gene. Trimming left V 3 bases short and J 5 bases short, with 4 bases between. This CDR3 reads CASSQGTEAFF. The CDR3 DNA reads TGCGCCAGCAGCCAGGGGACTGAAGCTTTCTTT.

The chain uses TRBV6-1 and TRBJ2-7; D gene unclear. Per germline, CDR1 MNHNS and CDR2 SASEGT. CDR3 length equals 13 residues. Between the trimmed V and J ends, which lost 2 bases and 2 bases, there was a span of 7 bases. This CDR3 is CASSEQRTYEQYF. The CDR3 DNA follows: TGTGCCAGCAGTGAACAGAGGACCTACGAGCAGTACTTC.

The rearrangement uses TRBV18 and TRBJ1-2, with D possibly TRBD1 on 5 matching bases. The CDR3 sequence is 14 residues long. V dropped 3 bases and J dropped 8 bases, with 16 bases sitting between them. From germline, CDR1 is KGHSH and CDR2 LQKENI. This chain's CDR3 is CASSPNRDRSGYTF. In DNA form, the CDR3 reads TGTGCCAGCTCACCTAACCGGGACCGCTCAGGCTACACCTTC.

This sequence joins TRBV5-5 and TRBJ1-3; 9 bases are a match to TRBD1. The CDR3 runs 14 residues. V shed 0 bases and J 6 bases; nucleotides not matched to a gene: 1. Germline CDR1 is SGHKS and CDR2 is YYEKEE (reference sequence). The CDR3 loop is CASSLGTGENTIYF. DNA of the CDR3: TGTGCCAGCAGCTTGGGGACAGGGGAAAACACCATATATTTT. Full variable domain (rest looked up from reference TRBV5-5 and TRBJ1-3): DAGVTQSPTHLIKTRGQQVTLRCSPISGHKSVSWYQQVLGQGPQFIFQYYEKEERGRGNFPDRFSARQFPNYSSELNVNALLLGDSALYLCASSLGTGENTIYFGEGSWLTVV.